This T cell receptor (beta chain) is drawn from a study of cytomegalovirus exposure and HLA in healthy donors. V was pared by 3 bases and J by 2 bases, with 19 bases between. Germline CDR1 LNHDA, CDR2 SQIVND (reference sequence). There are 17 residues in the CDR3. The PCR used 60 Vbeta and 13 Jbeta primers. Assay: immunoSEQ multiplex PCR; the TCRdb copy retains only in-frame clones and omits some. Of 150,000 to 200,000 clones in the sample, more than 70% were seen once. The chain uses TRBV19 and TRBJ2-5; D possibly corresponds to TRBD2 (7 bases). The sample consisted of PBMCs. The TCR originated in a woman in her forties in good health and CMV-seropositive. The CDR3 region has the DNA TGTGCCAGTAGTATCCAGGGGTTGTCTAGCGGACAAGAGACCCAGTACTTC. This gives the protein CASSIQGLSSGQETQYF.